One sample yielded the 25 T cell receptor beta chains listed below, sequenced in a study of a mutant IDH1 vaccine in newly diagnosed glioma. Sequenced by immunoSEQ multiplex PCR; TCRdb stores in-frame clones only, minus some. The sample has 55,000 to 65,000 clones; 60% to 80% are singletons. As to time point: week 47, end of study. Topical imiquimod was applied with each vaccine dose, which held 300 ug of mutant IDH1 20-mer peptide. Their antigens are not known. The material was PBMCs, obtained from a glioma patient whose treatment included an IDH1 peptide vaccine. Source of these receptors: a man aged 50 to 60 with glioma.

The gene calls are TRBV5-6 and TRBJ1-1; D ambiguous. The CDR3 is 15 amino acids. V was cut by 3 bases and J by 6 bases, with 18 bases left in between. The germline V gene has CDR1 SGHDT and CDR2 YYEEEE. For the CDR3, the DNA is TGTGCCAGCAGCTCGCCCCGGTCCGTTTTCGCTGAAGCTTTCTTT. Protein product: CASSSPRSVFAEAFF. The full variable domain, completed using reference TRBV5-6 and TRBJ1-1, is DAGVTQSPTHLIKTRGQQVTLRCSPKSGHDTVSWYQQALGQGPQFIFQYYEEEERQRGNFPDRFSGHQFPNYSSELNVNALLLGDSALYLCASSSPRSVFAEAFFGQGTRLTVV.

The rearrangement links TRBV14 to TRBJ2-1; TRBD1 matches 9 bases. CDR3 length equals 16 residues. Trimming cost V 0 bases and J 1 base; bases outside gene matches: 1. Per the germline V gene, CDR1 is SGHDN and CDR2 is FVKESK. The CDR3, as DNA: TGTGCCAGCAGCCAAGAGGGGACAGGGTCCTACAATGAGCAGTTCTTC. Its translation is CASSQEGTGSYNEQFF.

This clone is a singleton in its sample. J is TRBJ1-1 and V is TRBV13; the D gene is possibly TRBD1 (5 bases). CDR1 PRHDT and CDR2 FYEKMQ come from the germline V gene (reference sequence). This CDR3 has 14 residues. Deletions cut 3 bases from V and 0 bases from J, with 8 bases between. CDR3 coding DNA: TGTGCCAGCAGCTTTGGGGCTATGAACACTGAAGCTTTCTTT. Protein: CASSFGAMNTEAFF.

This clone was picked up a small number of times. The CDR3 here is CASSIDRVPGGTQYF. The CDR3 DNA reads TGTGCCAGTAGTATAGACCGGGTCCCTGGTGGGACCCAGTACTTC. The chain carries TRBV19 and TRBJ2-5, with D hard to call. The CDR3 loop spans 15 amino acids. The germline V gene encodes CDR1 LNHDA and CDR2 SQIVND (reference sequence). V lost 0 bases and J lost 7, with 15 bases in between. The full variable domain, with the rest looked up from reference TRBV19 and TRBJ2-5, is DGGITQSPKYLFRKEGQNVTLSCEQNLNHDAMYWYRQDPGQGLRLIYYSQIVNDFQKGDIAEGYSVSREKKESFPLTVTSAQKNPTAFYLCASSIDRVPGGTQYFGPGTRLLVL.

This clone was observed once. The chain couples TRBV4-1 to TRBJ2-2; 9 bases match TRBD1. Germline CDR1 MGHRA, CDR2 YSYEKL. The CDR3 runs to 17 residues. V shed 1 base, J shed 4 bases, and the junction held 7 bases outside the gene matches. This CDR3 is CASSQGQGGGTTGELFF. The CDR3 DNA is TGCGCCAGCAGCCAAGGACAGGGGGGTGGGACCACCGGGGAGCTGTTTTTT.

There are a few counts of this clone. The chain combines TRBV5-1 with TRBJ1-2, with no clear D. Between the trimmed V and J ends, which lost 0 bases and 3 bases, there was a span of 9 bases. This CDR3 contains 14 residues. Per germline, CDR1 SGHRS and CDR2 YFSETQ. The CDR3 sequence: CASSLALGDYGYTF. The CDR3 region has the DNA TGCGCCAGCAGCTTGGCCCTTGGGGACTATGGCTACACCTTC.

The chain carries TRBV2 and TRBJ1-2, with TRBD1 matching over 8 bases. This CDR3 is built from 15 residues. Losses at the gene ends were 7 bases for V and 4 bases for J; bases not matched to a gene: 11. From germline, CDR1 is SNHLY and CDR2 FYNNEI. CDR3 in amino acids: CASTLQRTGSYGYTF. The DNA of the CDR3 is TGTGCCAGCACCTTGCAGCGGACAGGGTCCTATGGCTACACCTTC.

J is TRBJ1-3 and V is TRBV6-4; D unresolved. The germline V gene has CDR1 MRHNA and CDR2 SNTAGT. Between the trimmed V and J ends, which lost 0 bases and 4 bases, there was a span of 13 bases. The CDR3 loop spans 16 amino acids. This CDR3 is CASSDSILDTGNTIYF. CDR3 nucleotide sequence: TGTGCCAGCAGTGACTCGATTCTAGACACCGGAAACACCATATATTTT.

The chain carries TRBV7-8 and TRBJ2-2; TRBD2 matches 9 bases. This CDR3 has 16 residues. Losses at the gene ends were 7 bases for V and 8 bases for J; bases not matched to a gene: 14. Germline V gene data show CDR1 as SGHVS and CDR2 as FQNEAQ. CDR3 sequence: CASIVSGGPNVGELFF. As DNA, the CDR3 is TGTGCCAGCATAGTCAGCGGGGGGCCGAATGTGGGGGAGCTGTTTTTT.

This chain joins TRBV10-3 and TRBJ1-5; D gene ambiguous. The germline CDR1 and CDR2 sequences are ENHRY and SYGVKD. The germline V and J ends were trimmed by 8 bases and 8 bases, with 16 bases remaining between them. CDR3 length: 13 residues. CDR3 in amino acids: CAIGEGEFKPQHF. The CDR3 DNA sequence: TGTGCCATCGGGGAGGGCGAATTTAAGCCCCAGCATTTT.

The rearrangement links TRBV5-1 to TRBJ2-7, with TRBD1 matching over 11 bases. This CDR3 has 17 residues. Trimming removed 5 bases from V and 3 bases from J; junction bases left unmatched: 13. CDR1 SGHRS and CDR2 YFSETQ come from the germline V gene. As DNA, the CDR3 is TGCGCCAGCAGGCGTACCTCGGGACAGGGGGGGTTCTACGAGCAGTACTTC. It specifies CASRRTSGQGGFYEQYF.

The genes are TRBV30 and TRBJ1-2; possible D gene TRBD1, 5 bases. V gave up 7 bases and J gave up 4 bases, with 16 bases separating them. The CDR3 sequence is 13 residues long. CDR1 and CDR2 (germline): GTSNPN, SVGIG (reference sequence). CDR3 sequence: CASKIGGSYGYTF. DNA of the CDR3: TGTGCCTCGAAGATCGGGGGAAGCTATGGCTACACCTTC.

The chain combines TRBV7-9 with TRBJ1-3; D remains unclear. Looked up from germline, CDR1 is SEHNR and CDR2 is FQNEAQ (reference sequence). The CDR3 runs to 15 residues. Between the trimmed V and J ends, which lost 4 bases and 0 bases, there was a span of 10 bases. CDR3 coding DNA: TGTGCCAGCAGCTCAGAGTATCTCTCTGGAAACACCATATATTTT. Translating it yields CASSSEYLSGNTIYF.

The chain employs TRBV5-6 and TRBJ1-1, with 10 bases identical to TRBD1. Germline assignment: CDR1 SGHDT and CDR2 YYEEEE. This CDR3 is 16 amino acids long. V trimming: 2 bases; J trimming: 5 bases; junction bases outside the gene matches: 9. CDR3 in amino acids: CASSLPGQGLGTEAFF. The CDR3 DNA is TGTGCCAGCAGCTTACCGGGACAGGGGCTGGGGACTGAAGCTTTCTTT. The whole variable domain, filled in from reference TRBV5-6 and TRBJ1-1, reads DAGVTQSPTHLIKTRGQQVTLRCSPKSGHDTVSWYQQALGQGPQFIFQYYEEEERQRGNFPDRFSGHQFPNYSSELNVNALLLGDSALYLCASSLPGQGLGTEAFFGQGTRLTVV.

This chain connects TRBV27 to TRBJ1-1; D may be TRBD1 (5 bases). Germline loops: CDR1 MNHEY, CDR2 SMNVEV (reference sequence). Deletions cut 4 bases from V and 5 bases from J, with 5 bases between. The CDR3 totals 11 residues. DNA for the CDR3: TGTGCCAGCAGTTGGGGGACTGAAGCTTTCTTT. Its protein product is CASSWGTEAFF.

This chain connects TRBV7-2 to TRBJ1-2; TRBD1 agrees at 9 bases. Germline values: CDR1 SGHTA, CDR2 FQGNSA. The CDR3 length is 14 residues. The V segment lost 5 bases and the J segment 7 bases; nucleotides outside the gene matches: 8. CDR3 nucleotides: TGTGCCAGCAGCATGGACAGGGGTCGGTCTGGCTACACCTTC. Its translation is CASSMDRGRSGYTF.

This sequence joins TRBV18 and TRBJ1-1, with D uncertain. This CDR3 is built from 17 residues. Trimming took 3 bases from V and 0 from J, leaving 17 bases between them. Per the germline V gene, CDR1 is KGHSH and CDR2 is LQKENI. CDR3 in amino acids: CASSPRSGGLMNTEAFF. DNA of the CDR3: TGTGCCAGCTCACCGCGGAGCGGAGGCCTCATGAACACTGAAGCTTTCTTT.

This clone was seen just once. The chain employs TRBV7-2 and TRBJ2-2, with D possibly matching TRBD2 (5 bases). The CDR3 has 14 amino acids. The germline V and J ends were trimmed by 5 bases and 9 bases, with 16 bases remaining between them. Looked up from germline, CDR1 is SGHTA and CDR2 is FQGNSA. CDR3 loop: CASSERRRARELFF. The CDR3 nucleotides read TGTGCCAGCAGCGAAAGACGGCGGGCCAGGGAGCTGTTTTTT.

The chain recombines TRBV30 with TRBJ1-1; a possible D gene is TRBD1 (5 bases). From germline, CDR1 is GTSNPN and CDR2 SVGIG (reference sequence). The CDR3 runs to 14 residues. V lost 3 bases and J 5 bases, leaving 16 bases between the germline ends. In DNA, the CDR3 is TGTGCCTGGAGGTTCGGTGGCAGGGCGACTGAAGCTTTCTTT. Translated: CAWRFGGRATEAFF.

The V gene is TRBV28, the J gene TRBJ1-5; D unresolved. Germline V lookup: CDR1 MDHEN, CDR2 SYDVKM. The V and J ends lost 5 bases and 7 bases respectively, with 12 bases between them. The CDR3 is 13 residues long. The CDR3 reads CASSPSPTQPQHF. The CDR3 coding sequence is TGTGCCAGCAGTCCCTCGCCCACGCAGCCCCAGCATTTT.

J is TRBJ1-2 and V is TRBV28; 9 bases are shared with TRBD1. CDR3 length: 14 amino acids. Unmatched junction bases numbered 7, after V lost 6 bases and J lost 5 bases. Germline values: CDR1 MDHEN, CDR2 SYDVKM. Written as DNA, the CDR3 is TGTGCCAGCAGACGGGACAGGGTGGAATATGGCTACACCTTC. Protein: CASRRDRVEYGYTF.

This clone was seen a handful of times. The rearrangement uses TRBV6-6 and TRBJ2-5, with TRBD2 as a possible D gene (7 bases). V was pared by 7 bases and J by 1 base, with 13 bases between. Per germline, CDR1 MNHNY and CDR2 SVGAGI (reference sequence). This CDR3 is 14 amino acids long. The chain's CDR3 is CASKAGALQETQYF. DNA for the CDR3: TGTGCCAGCAAGGCGGGGGCCCTCCAAGAGACCCAGTACTTC.

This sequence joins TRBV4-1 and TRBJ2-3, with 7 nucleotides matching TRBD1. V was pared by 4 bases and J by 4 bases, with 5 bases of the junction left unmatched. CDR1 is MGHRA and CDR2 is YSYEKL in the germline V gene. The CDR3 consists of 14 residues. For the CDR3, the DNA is TGCGCCAGCAGCCCTCGACAGGGATCAGATACGCAGTATTTT. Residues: CASSPRQGSDTQYF.

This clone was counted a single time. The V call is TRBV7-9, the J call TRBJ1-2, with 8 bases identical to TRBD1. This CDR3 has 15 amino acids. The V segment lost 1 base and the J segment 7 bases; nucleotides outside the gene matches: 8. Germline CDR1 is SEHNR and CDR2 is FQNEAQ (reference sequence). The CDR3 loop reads CASSLERTGTVGYTF. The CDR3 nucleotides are TGTGCCAGCAGCTTAGAGAGGACAGGGACGGTTGGCTACACCTTC.

The CDR3 loop reads CASSPRTGNTEAFF. The CDR3 DNA reads TGTGCCAGCAGCCCCCGGACGGGCAACACTGAAGCTTTCTTT. The chain is built from TRBV9 and TRBJ1-1; no firm D call. Germline V gene lookup returns CDR1 SGDLS and CDR2 YYNGEE. V was cut by 4 bases and J by 2 bases, with 12 bases left in between. The CDR3 runs 14 residues.